The text below deals with one TCR beta chain. Its specificity is unknown. The junction had 4 bases not matched to a gene; V was cut back by 2 bases and J by 4 bases. The CDR3 is 16 residues long. CDR1 and CDR2 (germline): LGHNA, YSLEER. These data belong to a study of OX40 agonist ivuxolimab in advanced cancers. Study information: Ivuxolimab was delivered to patients intravenously every 2 weeks at doses spanning 0.01 to 10 mg/kg. The dose-escalation group included hepatocellular carcinoma, melanoma, renal cell carcinoma and head and neck cancer. General observations from the study: At 0.1 to 3.0 mg/kg and by week 6, clonal expansion occurred in CD4+ and CD8+ blood T cells. Compared with CD4+, CD8+ T cells on average had more expanded clones.

The method was immunoSEQ multiplex PCR; TCRdb's version includes in-frame clones alone and lacks a portion of them. The sample carries 84,000 or so clones, 75% to 90% recorded once. The receptor's source is an adult with an advanced solid tumor such as melanoma, head and neck, liver or kidney cancer. Sequenced material: CD4+ or CD8+ T cells sorted from blood, taken in a trial of the OX40 agonist ivuxolimab. This chain joins TRBV4-3 and TRBJ2-1; 11 bases map to TRBD2. The CDR3 coding sequence is TGCGCCAGCAGCCAACAAACTAGCGGGGGTTACAATGAGCAGTTCTTC. Amino acid sequence: CASSQQTSGGYNEQFF.